These 14 T cell receptor beta chains came from one sample sequenced in a study of identical twins. TCRdb fed the 5' RACE reads into MiXCR, producing one record per CDR3 protein. The profile shows hundreds of thousands of distinct CDR3 sequences, less than 25% of them singletons. These data also featured in a second study, about T cells expressing NK-cell markers.

Material: PBMCs. These receptors all stem from a woman aged 18-29 years in good health.

This clonotype was observed once. This chain links TRBV24-1 with TRBJ2-1; the match to TRBD1 covers 7 bases. J gave up 0 bases and V 6 bases, and 4 bases lay outside the gene matches. The CDR3 length is 15 residues. Germline CDR1 reads KGHDR; CDR2 reads SFDVKD. CDR3 nucleotides: TGTGCCACCAGTCCGGGGACAGACTCCTACAATGAGCAGTTCTTC. This translates into CATSPGTDSYNEQFF.

Ten or more counts support this clonotype. V is TRBV5-1 and J is TRBJ2-5; the D gene is possibly TRBD2 (5 bases). The ends were cut back, 4 bases at V and 4 bases at J, with 8 bases in the middle. From germline, CDR1 is SGHRS and CDR2 YFSETQ. This CDR3 has 12 residues. The CDR3: CASSPEGETQYF. For the CDR3, the DNA is TGCGCCAGCAGCCCTGAGGGAGAGACCCAGTACTTC.

The chain employs TRBV10-3 and TRBJ2-1; 8 positions match TRBD1. The V and J ends lost 7 bases and 8 bases, in that order; junction bases with no gene match: 19. Germline CDR1 ENHRY, CDR2 SYGVKD. The CDR3 has 17 residues. CDR3 amino acids: CAITDTNSRGRGDEQFF. The CDR3 region has the DNA TGTGCCATCACAGACACCAATTCCAGGGGGCGCGGGGATGAGCAGTTCTTC.

The chain carries TRBV12-3 or TRBV12-4 and TRBJ2-1; tentative D call: TRBD2 (6 bases). This CDR3 has 15 residues. The V end lost 4 bases, the J end lost 2 bases, and 12 bases lay between the germline ends. CDR3 in amino acids: CASSSLAWPYNEQFF. CDR3 sequence (DNA): TGTGCCAGCAGTTCTCTAGCGTGGCCCTACAATGAGCAGTTCTTC.

This clonotype was observed a few times. The rearrangement links TRBV20-1 to TRBJ2-6, with 7 bases that match TRBD1. CDR1 is DFQATT and CDR2 is SNEGSKA in the germline V gene (reference sequence). Unmatched junction bases numbered 9, after V lost 0 bases and J lost 4 bases. The CDR3 has 17 residues. Here the CDR3 DNA reads TGCAGTGCTAGAGATTTGACAGGGATAGCGGGGGCCAACGTCCTGACTTTC. It codes for CSARDLTGIAGANVLTF.

This chain uses TRBV18 with TRBJ2-7, with TRBD2 matching 10 bases. CDR3 length equals 17 residues. V trimming: 6 bases; J trimming: 5 bases; junction bases outside the gene matches: 16. Germline V gene lookup returns CDR1 KGHSH and CDR2 LQKENI. In nucleotides, the CDR3 is TGTGCCAGCTCCCCTGGGACGGGGAGCGGGAGGGGACACGAGCAGTACTTC. It translates to CASSPGTGSGRGHEQYF.

This clonotype was seen many times. This chain connects TRBV9 to TRBJ2-1, with 7 bases that match TRBD2. CDR1 and CDR2 from the germline V gene are SGDLS and YYNGEE. With V trimmed by 7 bases and J by 8 bases, 15 bases remained unmatched. The CDR3 consists of 15 residues. Here the CDR3 reads CASRRGSGVGHEQFF. CDR3 bases: TGTGCCAGCCGGAGGGGCAGCGGGGTTGGCCATGAGCAGTTCTTC.

This clonotype was seen at least ten times. This chain links TRBV6-5 with TRBJ2-1; D is possibly TRBD2 (5 bases). Germline loops: CDR1 MNHEY, CDR2 SVGAGI. V gave up 2 bases and J gave up 6 bases, with 14 bases separating them. CDR3 length equals 15 residues. CDR3 coding DNA: TGTGCCAGCAGTTACGAGGCGACTATTAGCAATGAGCAGTTCTTC. Translating gives CASSYEATISNEQFF.

This sequence joins TRBV20-1 and TRBJ2-1; 10 nucleotides agree with TRBD1. The CDR3 loop spans 13 amino acids. The V gene's germline CDR1 is DFQATT and CDR2 SNEGSKA (reference sequence). The V gene end was trimmed by 3 bases and the J gene end by 8 bases; junction bases not matched to a gene: 4. The CDR3 sequence is CSASRDRGYEQFF. CDR3 in DNA: TGCAGTGCTAGCCGGGACAGGGGTTATGAGCAGTTCTTC.

This clonotype was observed a single time. V gene TRBV9 combines with J gene TRBJ2-5, with 8 bases lining up with TRBD2. V trimming: 0 bases; J trimming: 5 bases; junction bases outside the gene matches: 9. This CDR3 contains 16 residues. Germline V CDR1 and CDR2: SGDLS, YYNGEE. Written as DNA, the CDR3 is TGTGCCAGCAGCGTAGCTGGGGGGACTAGGGACGAGACCCAGTACTTC. It codes for CASSVAGGTRDETQYF.

This clonotype was counted between two and nine times. The rearrangement joins TRBV20-1 to TRBJ2-7, with no clear D. V lost 5 bases and J lost 2, with 10 bases in between. Germline loops: CDR1 DFQATT, CDR2 SNEGSKA (reference sequence). The CDR3 loop spans 12 amino acids. This CDR3 reads CSAPDVTYEQYF. The CDR3 DNA reads TGCAGTGCTCCGGACGTTACCTACGAGCAGTACTTC.

The chain couples TRBV12-3 or TRBV12-4 to TRBJ1-1; D is unresolved. This CDR3 is built from 14 residues. Trimming took off 6 bases at V and 8 bases at J, with 19 bases between the two ends. CDR3 sequence reads: CASSNGRLSGEAFF. The CDR3 DNA sequence: TGTGCCAGCAGCAACGGACGTCTAAGCGGAGAAGCTTTCTTT.

The chain carries TRBV6-2 or TRBV6-3 and TRBJ2-1, with D possibly matching TRBD2 (5 bases). Trimming shortened V by 3 bases and J by 7 bases, and 10 bases separated the two germline ends. Germline values: CDR1 MNHEY, CDR2 SVGEGT. This CDR3 contains 13 residues. DNA for the CDR3: TGTGCCAGCAGTTATCGGCGGGTGAATGAGCAGTTCTTC. Amino acid sequence: CASSYRRVNEQFF.

The rearrangement uses TRBV20-1 and TRBJ1-1; D is unclear. Germline assignment: CDR1 DFQATT and CDR2 SNEGSKA (reference sequence). The CDR3 extends over 15 amino acids. The V end was cut by 0 bases, the J end by 5 bases, with 16 bases between. CDR3 nucleotide sequence: TGCAGTGCTAGAGATAGACAAAGTGTGTGGACTGAAGCTTTCTTT. Encoded protein: CSARDRQSVWTEAFF.